This TCR beta chain is from a study of T-cell reconstitution after alpha-beta-depleted transplantation in children. In its sample, this clonotype was seen a few times. The CDR3 loop spans 13 amino acids. Deletions cut 6 bases from V and 9 bases from J, with 17 bases between. Unique molecular identifiers were incorporated during preparation of the TCRbeta library. Each CDR3 protein is one row after TCRdb ran MiXCR on the PCR reads. The sample shows approximately 400,000 distinct CDR3 sequences, about a tenth of them seen only once. The TCR was taken from a human donor who donated a stem cell graft to a child with acute myeloid leukemia. This material consisted of PBMCs from the stem cell graft donor, taken from the stem cell graft. The rearrangement joins TRBV12-3 or TRBV12-4 to TRBJ2-5; D may be TRBD1 or TRBD2 (7 bases each). CDR3 DNA: TGTGCCAGCAGCTCAGGGGGGGCCGGGGCCCAGTACTTC. Amino acid sequence: CASSSGGAGAQYF.